Below, 22 T cell receptor beta chains from the same sample are listed, as sequenced in a study of blood T cell repertoires in COVID-19. Data came from immunoSEQ multiplex PCR; TCRdb stores just in-frame clones and leaves some out. The sample holds 95,000 to 150,000 clones, approximately 80% seen once. Sequenced material: peripheral blood. The receptors come from a woman aged 70-85 years with acute or convalescent COVID-19.

The chain combines TRBV4-1 with TRBJ2-1, with TRBD2 matching 8 bases. This CDR3 is built from 14 residues. V lost 5 bases and J lost 8; bases outside the gene matches: 8. Per germline, CDR1 MGHRA and CDR2 YSYEKL. CDR3 sequence: CASSFGGGRDEQFF. The CDR3 region has the DNA TGCGCCAGCAGCTTTGGCGGGGGGCGCGATGAGCAGTTCTTC.

The CDR3 region is CATSRVSGGSSYNEQFF. In DNA, the CDR3 is TGTGCCACCAGCAGAGTGAGCGGGGGGAGCTCCTACAATGAGCAGTTCTTC. The chain combines TRBV15 with TRBJ2-1; 9 positions match TRBD2. The junction had 4 bases not matched to a gene; V was cut back by 1 base and J by 0 bases. CDR1 is LNHNV, CDR2 YYDKDF, per germline (reference sequence). The CDR3 is 17 amino acids.

The CDR3 spells CAIRGDREETQYF. The DNA of the CDR3 is TGTGCCATCCGCGGGGACAGGGAAGAGACCCAGTACTTC. The chain joins TRBV5-4 to TRBJ2-5; TRBD1 matches 9 bases. This CDR3 spans 13 amino acids. The V gene end was trimmed by 9 bases and the J gene end by 3 bases; junction bases not matched to a gene: 6. CDR1 and CDR2 (germline): SGHNT, YYREEE (reference sequence).

The chain is built from TRBV6-4 and TRBJ1-6; D possibly corresponds to TRBD1 (6 bases). Germline V gene data show CDR1 as MRHNA and CDR2 as SNTAGT. The CDR3 runs to 15 residues. V was cut by 0 bases and J by 6 bases, with 9 bases left in between. CDR3 coding DNA: TGTGCCAGCAGTGACTCCGCCAGGGGTAATTCACCCCTCCACTTT. This encodes CASSDSARGNSPLHF.

CDR3 coding DNA: TGTGCCAGCTCACTCGGGATTGAAGCTTTCTTT. Its translation is CASSLGIEAFF. This chain uses TRBV18 with TRBJ1-1; D unclear. V lost 4 bases and J 7 bases, leaving 7 bases between the germline ends. Germline V gene lookup returns CDR1 KGHSH and CDR2 LQKENI. The CDR3 extends over 11 amino acids.

V and J are TRBV19 and TRBJ1-1; a weak D match, TRBD1 (5 bases). The CDR3 runs 13 residues. V was trimmed by 6 bases and J by 9 bases, leaving 17 bases between them. CDR1 and CDR2 from the germline V gene are LNHDA and SQIVND (reference sequence). As DNA, the CDR3 is TGTGCCAGTAGGCTCAAAGGGGATACTAAAGCTTTCTTT. This translates into CASRLKGDTKAFF.

The gene calls are TRBV19 and TRBJ2-1, with 9 bases fitting TRBD2. From germline, CDR1 is LNHDA and CDR2 SQIVND (reference sequence). This CDR3 has 16 amino acids. Trimming took 5 bases from V and 6 from J; bases not matched to a gene: 11. CDR3 sequence: CASSLGLAGSGNEQFF. DNA for the CDR3: TGTGCCAGTAGTCTTGGGCTAGCGGGGTCCGGCAATGAGCAGTTCTTC.

The J gene is TRBJ1-2, the V gene TRBV29-1; D is undetermined. Trimming removed 6 bases at V and 4 bases at J, with 12 bases between. The CDR3 has 12 residues. Germline CDR1 and CDR2: SQVTM and ANQGSEA. The CDR3 spells CSVPGGLYGYTF. DNA of the CDR3: TGCAGCGTCCCGGGTGGCCTCTATGGCTACACCTTC.

This clone was detected only once. The genes are TRBV6-5 and TRBJ1-4; D unresolved. The CDR3 is 15 residues long. V dropped 2 bases and J dropped 2 bases, with 9 bases sitting between them. CDR1 and CDR2 (germline): MNHEY, SVGAGI. CDR3 loop: CASSYHISTNEKLFF. CDR3 coding DNA: TGTGCCAGCAGTTACCACATCTCCACTAATGAAAAACTGTTTTTT.

This sequence joins TRBV6-5 and TRBJ2-7, with 12 positions matching TRBD2. V dropped 2 bases and J dropped 7; count of bases not matched to a gene: 6. CDR3 length: 15 amino acids. Germline-derived CDR1 and CDR2 are MNHEY and SVGAGI. The CDR3 DNA sequence: TGTGCCAGCAGTTACCGGACTAGCGGGGCCGGTGAGCAGTACTTC. This encodes CASSYRTSGAGEQYF.

This chain connects TRBV5-1 to TRBJ2-1; TRBD2 might be the D (6 bases). This CDR3 spans 16 amino acids. From germline, CDR1 is SGHRS and CDR2 YFSETQ. Trimming shortened V by 0 bases and J by 2 bases, and 12 bases separated the two germline ends. The CDR3 coding sequence is TGCGCCAGCAGCTTGGACGGGACTCAAGCCTACAATGAGCAGTTCTTC. Translated: CASSLDGTQAYNEQFF.

The chain recombines TRBV3-1 (or the pseudogene TRBV3-2) with TRBJ1-2; TRBD1 is a possible D gene (6 bases). V shed 4 bases and J shed 8 bases, with 14 bases lying between them. Germline lookup yields CDR1 LGHDT and CDR2 YNNKEL (reference sequence). The CDR3 loop spans 13 amino acids. The CDR3 spells CASSRSQGHGYTF. CDR3 nucleotide sequence: TGTGCCAGCAGCCGCTCACAGGGACACGGCTACACCTTC.

J is TRBJ1-1 and V is TRBV3-1 (or the pseudogene TRBV3-2); 12 bases line up with TRBD1. CDR1 is LGHDT, CDR2 YNNKEL, per germline (reference sequence). The length of the CDR3 is 16 residues. V was clipped by 1 base and J by 5 bases; unmatched bases: 5. The CDR3 sequence is CASSQGSGQGATEAFF. The CDR3 bases are TGTGCCAGCAGCCAAGGATCGGGACAGGGGGCTACTGAAGCTTTCTTT.

This clone has only a few counts. V gene TRBV5-4 combines with J gene TRBJ1-2, with 7 positions matching TRBD1. In germline, CDR1 is SGHNT, CDR2 YYREEE (reference sequence). This CDR3 is 14 amino acids long. V was clipped by 3 bases and J by 4 bases; unmatched bases: 6. CDR3 DNA: TGTGCCAGCAGCTCTCAAGGGGGCAGCTATGGCTACACCTTC. Amino acid sequence: CASSSQGGSYGYTF.

The genes are TRBV19 and TRBJ1-4, with 9 bases fitting TRBD1. CDR1 is LNHDA, CDR2 SQIVND, per germline (reference sequence). This CDR3 comprises 16 residues. Losses at the gene ends were 3 bases for V and 5 bases for J; bases not matched to a gene: 7. DNA for the CDR3: TGTGCCAGTAGTATCGTAAAGACAGGGGGGAATGAAAAACTGTTTTTT. Residues: CASSIVKTGGNEKLFF.

The rearrangement joins TRBV2 to TRBJ2-7; no definite D call. CDR1 is SNHLY, CDR2 FYNNEI, per germline. Deletions cut 4 bases from V and 6 bases from J, with 13 bases between. This CDR3 region has 13 residues. The CDR3 coding sequence is TGTGCCAGCAGTGGAGGCGTTTTGGGCGAGCAGTACTTC. As protein: CASSGGVLGEQYF.

The chain combines TRBV12-5 with TRBJ1-2, with 7 bases matching TRBD1. V lost 6 bases, J lost 8 bases, and 24 bases stayed unmatched. The V gene's germline CDR1 is LGHNT and CDR2 FRNRAP. This CDR3 has 18 amino acids. CDR3 sequence (DNA): TGTGCTAGTGGCCCGTTTTCAATGAGGACAGGAGTCCATCGCGGCTACACCTTC. Its translation: CASGPFSMRTGVHRGYTF. The entire variable domain, with the rest obtained from reference TRBV12-5 and TRBJ1-2, is as follows: DARVTQTPRHKVTEMGQEVTMRCQPILGHNTVFWYRQTMMQGLELLAYFRNRAPLDDSGMPKDRFSAEMPDATLATLKIQPSEPRDSAVYFCASGPFSMRTGVHRGYTFGSGTRLTVV.

The rearrangement links TRBV4-1 to TRBJ1-1, with D possibly being TRBD1 (6 bases). Germline V gene sequence: CDR1 MGHRA, CDR2 YSYEKL. The CDR3 has 14 residues. Trimming pared 6 bases from V and 1 base from J, leaving 12 bases between. The CDR3 coding sequence is TGCGCCAGCAGTTCCGACAGGAGGAACACTGAAGCTTTCTTT. Residues: CASSSDRRNTEAFF.

This rearrangement joins TRBV7-2 to TRBJ1-1; 8 bases line up with TRBD1. V lost 5 bases to trimming and J lost 6 bases; unmatched junction nucleotides: 8. This CDR3 comprises 14 residues. The germline V gene has CDR1 SGHTA and CDR2 FQGNSA. CDR3 coding DNA: TGTGCCAGCAGCACCCGACAGGGGCGGCCTGAAGCTTTCTTT. It is translated as CASSTRQGRPEAFF.

The chain employs TRBV25-1 and TRBJ1-6; D is perhaps TRBD1 (5 bases). The CDR3 is 14 amino acids. CDR1 and CDR2 (germline): MGHDK, SYGVNS. Trimming took 3 bases from V and 7 from J, leaving 10 bases between them. In DNA form, the CDR3 reads TGTGCCAGCAGTGAGGTAGGGGTCAATTCACCCCTCCACTTT. Protein: CASSEVGVNSPLHF.

The rearrangement links TRBV29-1 to TRBJ1-1; perhaps TRBD1 as D (5 bases). With 8 bases removed from V and 1 base from J, the gap between germline ends came to 14 bases. There are 13 residues in the CDR3. In germline, CDR1 is SQVTM, CDR2 ANQGSEA. The CDR3 region has the DNA TGCAGCATTAAGGGACTCAGGAACACTGAAGCTTTCTTT. It encodes CSIKGLRNTEAFF.

The chain combines TRBV10-3 with TRBJ1-5, with D uncertain. V lost 7 bases to trimming and J lost 4 bases, with 11 bases between them. The CDR3 totals 13 residues. The germline V gene encodes CDR1 ENHRY and CDR2 SYGVKD. CDR3 DNA sequence: TGTGCCATCACCCCTCAGAAAAATCAGCCCCAGCATTTT. This translates into CAITPQKNQPQHF.